The 14 T cell receptor beta chains in this list originate from one sample, sequenced in a study of blood T cells in healthy people across ages. Together with a sample-barcoded 5' primer, a J-beta primer mix was included in a second PCR lasting about 7 to 11 cycles. In TCRdb, the 5' RACE reads were re-called with MiXCR into one record per CDR3 protein. The data show hundreds of thousands of distinct CDR3 sequences, under 65% seen once. Sequencing was performed on blood. Receptors were obtained from a man aged 55 to 70 in good health.

This chain connects TRBV25-1 to TRBJ2-5; tentative D call: TRBD1 (6 bases). V was cut by 3 bases and J by 5 bases, with 13 bases left in between. Looked up from germline, CDR1 is MGHDK and CDR2 is SYGVNS. This CDR3 has 14 amino acids. The CDR3 bases are TGTGCCAGCAGTGATCTACAGGGTGGTGAGACCCAGTACTTC. Encoded protein: CASSDLQGGETQYF.

This clonotype occurred a few times. This chain joins TRBV5-6 and TRBJ2-5; D may be TRBD2 (6 bases). Germline V lookup: CDR1 SGHDT, CDR2 YYEEEE. V was clipped by 0 bases and J by 5 bases, with 11 bases between them. CDR3 length: 14 amino acids. In DNA, the CDR3 is TGTGCCAGCAGCTTGGCGGGGGAGTGGGAGACCCAGTACTTC. As protein: CASSLAGEWETQYF.

CDR3 nucleotides: TGCAGTGCTACCGGACTAGCAACGGAGACCCAGTACTTC. This encodes CSATGLATETQYF. This chain connects TRBV20-1 to TRBJ2-5, with 8 bases that match TRBD2. The CDR3 runs 13 residues. V dropped 4 bases and J dropped 5; count of bases not matched to a gene: 6. CDR1 is DFQATT, CDR2 SNEGSKA, per germline (reference sequence).

The rearrangement links TRBV28 to TRBJ1-2; D may be TRBD1 (6 bases). The CDR3 sequence is 14 residues long. The germline gives CDR1 MDHEN, CDR2 SYDVKM. V was trimmed by 5 bases and J by 7 bases, leaving 17 bases between them. CDR3 bases: TGTGCCAGCAGTCTACCTGGGGGGGCCTCTGGCTACACCTTC. Protein sequence: CASSLPGGASGYTF.

This chain uses TRBV7-2 with TRBJ2-1, with D possibly matching TRBD2 (7 bases). The V end was cut by 1 base, the J end by 10 bases, with 17 bases between. The CDR3 length is 15 residues. Looked up from germline, CDR1 is SGHTA and CDR2 is FQGNSA. As DNA, the CDR3 is TGTGCCAGCAGCTTAGTAACAACAGGGAGGGGGGAGCAGTTCTTC. It translates to CASSLVTTGRGEQFF.

The DNA of the CDR3 is TGTGCCACCAGTGCCCAGGACACAGATACGCAGTATTTT. It codes for CATSAQDTDTQYF. The rearrangement links TRBV24-1 to TRBJ2-3; no clear D. This CDR3 comprises 13 residues. The germline V and J ends were trimmed by 5 bases and 2 bases, with 7 bases remaining between them. Germline lookup yields CDR1 KGHDR and CDR2 SFDVKD.

This sequence joins TRBV10-3 and TRBJ1-2, with TRBD1 identical over 9 bases. The germline gives CDR1 ENHRY, CDR2 SYGVKD. V shed 5 bases and J 5 bases; nucleotides not matched to a gene: 12. CDR3 length: 16 amino acids. CDR3 nucleotides: TGTGCCATCAGTACGAAACAGGGGGCAACCAGTTATGGCTACACCTTC. It encodes CAISTKQGATSYGYTF.

The CDR3 DNA sequence: TGTGCCAGCAGCGTAGAAGTCGCGGGGGGGAAGGGGAAGCAGTACTTC. Protein sequence: CASSVEVAGGKGKQYF. The chain recombines TRBV9 with TRBJ2-4; 9 bases align to TRBD2. Unmatched junction bases numbered 14, after V lost 0 bases and J lost 13 bases. The germline V gene encodes CDR1 SGDLS and CDR2 YYNGEE. The CDR3 covers 16 residues.

V and J are TRBV6-5 and TRBJ2-7; 8 nucleotides match TRBD2. The CDR3 covers 14 residues. CDR1 and CDR2 (germline): MNHEY, SVGAGI. The V gene end was trimmed by 3 bases and the J gene end by 7 bases; junction bases not matched to a gene: 8. The CDR3 reads CASSYSRGENEQYF. The CDR3 region has the DNA TGTGCCAGCAGTTATTCGCGGGGGGAAAATGAGCAGTACTTC.

V gene TRBV6-5 combines with J gene TRBJ2-7, with D possibly TRBD1 on 6 matching bases. V lost 6 bases to trimming and J lost 3 bases, with 15 bases between them. This CDR3 is built from 14 residues. Germline CDR1 is MNHEY and CDR2 is SVGAGI. This CDR3 is CASREETGYYEQYF. The CDR3 nucleotides are TGTGCCAGCAGGGAGGAGACAGGTTACTACGAGCAGTACTTC.

The rearrangement joins TRBV20-1 to TRBJ1-4; D gene unclear. The length of the CDR3 is 13 residues. The germline V gene has CDR1 DFQATT and CDR2 SNEGSKA (reference sequence). Trimming removed 5 bases at V and 4 bases at J, with 11 bases between. CDR3 bases: TGCAGTGCTCTGACCCTTAGTAATGAAAAACTGTTTTTT. It translates to CSALTLSNEKLFF.

The chain carries TRBV10-3 and TRBJ2-6, with 10 bases lining up with TRBD1. With V trimmed by 5 bases and J by 0 bases, 4 bases remained unmatched. The germline CDR1 and CDR2 sequences are ENHRY and SYGVKD. The CDR3 extends over 17 amino acids. The CDR3 region is CAISPGQGSSGANVLTF. The CDR3 DNA is TGTGCCATCAGTCCGGGACAGGGGTCCTCTGGGGCCAACGTCCTGACTTTC.

J is TRBJ2-4 and V is TRBV5-1, with a weak D call TRBD2 (7 bases). The J call may be incorrect, as the DNA end agrees better with TRBJ2-7. CDR3 length: 17 amino acids. The germline gives CDR1 SGHRS, CDR2 YFSETQ. CDR3 coding DNA: TGCGCCAGCAGCTGGGGGGCGGCAGCGGGGAGAATCTACGAGCAGTACTTC. Translation: CASSWGAAAGRIYEQYF.

This chain links TRBV12-3 or TRBV12-4 with TRBJ2-3; D unresolved. This CDR3 has 13 amino acids. V lost 4 bases to trimming and J lost 1 base, with 6 bases between them. The CDR3 loop reads CASSCGGTDTQYF. The DNA for the CDR3 is TGTGCCAGCAGTTGCGGAGGCACAGATACGCAGTATTTT.